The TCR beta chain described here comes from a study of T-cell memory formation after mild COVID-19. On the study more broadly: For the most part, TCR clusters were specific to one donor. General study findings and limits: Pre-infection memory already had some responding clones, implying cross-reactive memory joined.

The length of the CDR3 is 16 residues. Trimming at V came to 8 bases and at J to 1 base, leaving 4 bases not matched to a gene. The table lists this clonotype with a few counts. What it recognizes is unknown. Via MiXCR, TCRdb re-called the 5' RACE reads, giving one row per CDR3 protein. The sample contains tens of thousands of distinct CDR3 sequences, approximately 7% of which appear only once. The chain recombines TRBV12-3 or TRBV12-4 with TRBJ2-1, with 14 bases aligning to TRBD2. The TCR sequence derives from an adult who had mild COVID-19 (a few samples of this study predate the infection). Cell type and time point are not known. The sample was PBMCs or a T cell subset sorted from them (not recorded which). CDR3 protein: CASGTSGGESYNEQFF. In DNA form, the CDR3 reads TGTGCCAGCGGGACTAGCGGGGGAGAATCCTACAATGAGCAGTTCTTC.